The rows below give T cell receptor beta chains drawn from one sample of a study of cytomegalovirus exposure and HLA in healthy donors. TCRdb's copy holds only in-frame clones and misses some; the assay was immunoSEQ multiplex PCR. The sample yields 200,000 or so clones, roughly 79% seen once. Sample: PBMCs. The receptors stem from a man aged 18 to 30 in good health and CMV-seronegative. CDR3s include the opening cysteine and the closing phenylalanine or tryptophan. A D gene is named only where the DNA matches it firmly. The size of a clone is reported for some rows only, either as once, few or many, or as a class for expanded clones.

clone size: -
J gene: TRBJ2-7
D gene: TRBD1
V gene: TRBV18
CDR3 protein: CASSPLPPGQGPIGEQYF
CDR3 DNA: TGTGCCAGCTCGCCACTCCCCCCGGGACAGGGCCCTATCGGCGAGCAGTACTTC

clone size: -
J gene: TRBJ2-3
D gene: TRBD1
V gene: TRBV30
CDR3 protein: CAWSTKGQGGDTQYF
CDR3 DNA: TGTGCCTGGAGTACGAAGGGACAGGGCGGAGATACGCAGTATTTT

clone size: few
J gene: TRBJ2-7
D gene: TRBD2
V gene: TRBV7-9
CDR3 protein: CACGIAGAKYEQYF
CDR3 DNA: TGTGCCTGCGGGATAGCGGGAGCTAAGTACGAGCAGTACTTC

clone size: -
J gene: TRBJ1-4
D gene: -
V gene: TRBV2
CDR3 protein: CASSEALLGAGEKLFF
CDR3 DNA: TGTGCCAGCAGTGAAGCGCTTCTGGGGGCGGGTGAAAAACTGTTTTTT

clone size: -
J gene: TRBJ2-1
D gene: -
V gene: TRBV4-1
CDR3 protein: CASSQPTDSPYNEQFF
CDR3 DNA: TGCGCCAGCAGCCAACCGACAGATTCTCCCTACAATGAGCAGTTCTTC

clone size: -
J gene: TRBJ2-3
D gene: -
V gene: TRBV18
CDR3 protein: CASSPPITDTQYF
CDR3 DNA: TGTGCCAGCTCACCACCCATCACAGATACGCAGTATTTT

clone size: -
J gene: TRBJ2-3
D gene: TRBD2
V gene: TRBV10-3
CDR3 protein: CAISESGRQGATSGRSTDTQYF
CDR3 DNA: TGTGCCATCAGTGAGTCTGGGAGACAGGGGGCGACTAGCGGGAGGTCGACAGATACGCAGTATTTT

clone size: -
J gene: TRBJ2-7
D gene: TRBD2
V gene: TRBV12-5
CDR3 protein: CASVQGLAAYSYEQYF
CDR3 DNA: TGTGCTAGTGTCCAGGGACTAGCGGCGTACTCCTACGAGCAGTACTTC

clone size: -
J gene: TRBJ1-6
D gene: -
V gene: TRBV5-5
CDR3 protein: CASSLGRVAHNSPLHF
CDR3 DNA: TGTGCCAGCAGCTTGGGGAGGGTAGCCCATAATTCACCCCTCCACTTT

clone size: -
J gene: TRBJ2-1
D gene: TRBD2
V gene: TRBV5-1
CDR3 protein: CASSVGLAGEGNEQFF
CDR3 DNA: TGCGCCAGCAGCGTGGGACTAGCGGGTGAGGGGAATGAGCAGTTCTTC

clone size: -
J gene: TRBJ1-5
D gene: -
V gene: TRBV7-2
CDR3 protein: CASSVQAYSNQPQHF
CDR3 DNA: TGTGCCAGCAGCGTACAGGCTTATAGCAATCAGCCCCAGCATTTT

clone size: -
J gene: TRBJ1-2
D gene: TRBD1
V gene: TRBV7-8
CDR3 protein: CASSLGFTGGSYGYTF
CDR3 DNA: TGTGCCAGCAGCTTAGGTTTCACAGGGGGCAGCTATGGCTACACCTTC

clone size: -
J gene: TRBJ1-1
D gene: -
V gene: TRBV13
CDR3 protein: CASSEQGRAAFF
CDR3 DNA: TGTGCCAGCAGTGAACAGGGACGTGCAGCTTTCTTT

clone size: -
J gene: TRBJ1-2
D gene: -
V gene: TRBV11-3
CDR3 protein: CASSSDSFYGYTF
CDR3 DNA: TGTGCCAGCAGCTCGGACAGTTTCTATGGCTACACCTTC

clone size: -
J gene: TRBJ1-2
D gene: -
V gene: TRBV10-3
CDR3 protein: CAISESRAGATVSDGYTF
CDR3 DNA: TGTGCCATCAGTGAGTCCAGGGCGGGGGCGACTGTATCCGATGGCTACACCTTC

clone size: -
J gene: TRBJ1-6
D gene: -
V gene: TRBV7-9
CDR3 protein: CASSLGESPLHF
CDR3 DNA: TGTGCCAGCAGCTTAGGCGAATCACCCCTCCACTTT

clone size: -
J gene: TRBJ1-1
D gene: -
V gene: TRBV9
CDR3 protein: CASSEARGTEAFF
CDR3 DNA: TGTGCCAGCAGCGAAGCTAGGGGGACTGAAGCTTTCTTT

clone size: -
J gene: TRBJ2-2
D gene: -
V gene: TRBV7-6
CDR3 protein: CASSLTPGKEELFF
CDR3 DNA: TGTGCCAGCAGCTTAACCCCAGGGAAGGAGGAGCTGTTTTTT

clone size: -
J gene: TRBJ2-3
D gene: TRBD2
V gene: TRBV7-3
CDR3 protein: CASSNSLASTDTQYF
CDR3 DNA: TGTGCCAGCAGCAATTCACTAGCGAGCACAGATACGCAGTATTTT

clone size: -
J gene: TRBJ2-1
D gene: -
V gene: TRBV9
CDR3 protein: CASSGGLSLDGEQFF
CDR3 DNA: TGTGCCAGCAGCGGGGGCCTCTCCCTCGACGGTGAGCAGTTCTTC

clone size: -
J gene: TRBJ2-5
D gene: -
V gene: TRBV6-6
CDR3 protein: CASSLTGQQETQYF
CDR3 DNA: TGTGCCAGCAGTTTAACTGGACAACAAGAGACCCAGTACTTC

clone size: -
J gene: TRBJ2-5
D gene: -
V gene: TRBV7-2
CDR3 protein: CASSPTQRAQETQYF
CDR3 DNA: TGTGCCAGCAGCCCCACCCAGCGGGCCCAAGAGACCCAGTACTTC

clone size: -
J gene: TRBJ2-7
D gene: TRBD2
V gene: TRBV9
CDR3 protein: CASSQGLAGTYEQYF
CDR3 DNA: TGTGCCAGCAGTCAGGGACTAGCGGGAACTTACGAGCAGTACTTC

clone size: -
J gene: TRBJ2-7
D gene: -
V gene: TRBV5-8
CDR3 protein: CASSLSGRYYEQYF
CDR3 DNA: TGTGCCAGCAGCTTGTCGGGGAGATATTACGAGCAGTACTTC

clone size: -
J gene: TRBJ2-7
D gene: -
V gene: TRBV6-5
CDR3 protein: CASSYVSGSYEQYF
CDR3 DNA: TGTGCCAGCAGTTACGTGTCAGGGTCCTACGAGCAGTACTTC